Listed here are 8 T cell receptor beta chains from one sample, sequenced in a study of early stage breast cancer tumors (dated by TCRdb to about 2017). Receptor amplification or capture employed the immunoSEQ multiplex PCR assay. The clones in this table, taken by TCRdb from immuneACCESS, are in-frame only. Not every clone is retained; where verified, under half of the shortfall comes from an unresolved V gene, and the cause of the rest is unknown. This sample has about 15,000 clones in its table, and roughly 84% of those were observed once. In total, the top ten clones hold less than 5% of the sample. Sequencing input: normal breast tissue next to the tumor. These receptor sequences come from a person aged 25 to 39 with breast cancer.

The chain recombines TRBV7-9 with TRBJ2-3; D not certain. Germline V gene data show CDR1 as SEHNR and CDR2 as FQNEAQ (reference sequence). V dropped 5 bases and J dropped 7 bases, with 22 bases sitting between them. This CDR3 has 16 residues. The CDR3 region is CASSPDYGGEFNTQYF. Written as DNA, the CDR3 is TGTGCCAGCAGCCCAGATTATGGTGGGGAATTTAATACGCAGTATTTT.

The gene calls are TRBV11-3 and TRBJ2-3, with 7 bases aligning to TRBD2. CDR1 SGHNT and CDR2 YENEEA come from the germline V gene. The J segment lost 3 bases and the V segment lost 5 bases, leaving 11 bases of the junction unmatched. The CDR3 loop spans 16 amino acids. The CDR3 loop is CASSSREVGGTDTQYF. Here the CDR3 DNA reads TGTGCCAGCAGCAGTCGGGAGGTCGGGGGAACAGATACGCAGTATTTT.

Here the CDR3 DNA reads TGTGCCATCAGTGGTGAGGGGGGGGTTGGAAGCATTCAGTACTTC. Amino acid sequence: CAISGEGGVGSIQYF. The chain carries TRBV10-3 and TRBJ2-4, with TRBD2 as a possible D gene (7 bases). The ends were cut back, 4 bases at V and 9 bases at J, with 19 bases in the middle. The germline V gene encodes CDR1 ENHRY and CDR2 SYGVKD. The CDR3 sequence is 15 residues long.

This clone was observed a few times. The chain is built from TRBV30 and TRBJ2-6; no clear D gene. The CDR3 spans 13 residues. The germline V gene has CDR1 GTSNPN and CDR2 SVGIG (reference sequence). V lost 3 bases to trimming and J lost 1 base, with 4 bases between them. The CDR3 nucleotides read TGTGCCTGGAGGGAGTCTGGGGCCAACGTCCTGACTTTC. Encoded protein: CAWRESGANVLTF.

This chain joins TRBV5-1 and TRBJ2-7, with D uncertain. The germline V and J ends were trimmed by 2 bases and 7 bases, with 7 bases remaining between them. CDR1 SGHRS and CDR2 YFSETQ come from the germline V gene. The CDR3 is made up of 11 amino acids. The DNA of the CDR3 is TGCGCCAGCAGCTTTTCCACGGAGCAGTACTTC. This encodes CASSFSTEQYF.

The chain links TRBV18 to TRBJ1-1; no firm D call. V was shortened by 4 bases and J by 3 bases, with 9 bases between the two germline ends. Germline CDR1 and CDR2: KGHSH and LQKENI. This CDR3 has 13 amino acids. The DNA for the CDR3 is TGTGCCAGCTCACGTATGGGTGACACTGAAGCTTTCTTT. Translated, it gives CASSRMGDTEAFF. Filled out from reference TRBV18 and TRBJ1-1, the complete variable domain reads NAGVMQNPRHLVRRRGQEARLRCSPMKGHSHVYWYRQLPEEGLKFMVYLQKENIIDESGMPKERFSAEFPKEGPSILRIQQVVRGDSAAYFCASSRMGDTEAFFGQGTRLTVV.

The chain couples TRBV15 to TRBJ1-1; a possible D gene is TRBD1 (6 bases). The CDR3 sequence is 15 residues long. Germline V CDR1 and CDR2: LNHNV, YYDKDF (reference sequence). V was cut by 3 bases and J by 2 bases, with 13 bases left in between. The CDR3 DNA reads TGTGCCACCAGCAGGAACAGGGAGGGTAACACTGAAGCTTTCTTT. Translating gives CATSRNREGNTEAFF.

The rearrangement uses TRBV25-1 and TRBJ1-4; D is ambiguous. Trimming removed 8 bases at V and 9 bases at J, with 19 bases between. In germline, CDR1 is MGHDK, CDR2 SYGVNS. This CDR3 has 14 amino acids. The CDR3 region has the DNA TGTGCCAGCTCCCTACCTCAGGAGCGCCAAAAACTGTTTTTT. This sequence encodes CASSLPQERQKLFF.